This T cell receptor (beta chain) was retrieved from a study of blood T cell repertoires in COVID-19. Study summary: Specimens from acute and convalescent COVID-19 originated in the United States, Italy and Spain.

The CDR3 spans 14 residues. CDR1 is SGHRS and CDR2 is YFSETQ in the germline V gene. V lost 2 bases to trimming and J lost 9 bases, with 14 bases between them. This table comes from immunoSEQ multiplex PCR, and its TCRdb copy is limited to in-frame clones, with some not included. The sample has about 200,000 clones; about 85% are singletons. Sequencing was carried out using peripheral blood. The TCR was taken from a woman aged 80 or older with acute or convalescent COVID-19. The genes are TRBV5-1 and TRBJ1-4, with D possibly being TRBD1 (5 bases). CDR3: CASSFQGTHQKLFF. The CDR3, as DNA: TGCGCCAGCAGCTTCCAGGGAACCCATCAAAAACTGTTTTTT.